This T cell receptor (beta chain) came from a study of blood T cell repertoires in COVID-19 (TCRdb year 2020). In terms of the full investigation: The collaborator samples originated in the United States, Italy and Spain and spanned the acute and convalescent phases of COVID-19. The material from the prospective study consisted of cDNA or gDNA derived from T cells, B-cell-depleted T cells, or PBMCs. Deeply sampled blood TCRbeta repertoires from subjects exposed to, actively infected with, or recovered from COVID-19 were included in the dataset. HLA class I and class II types, where available, came from metadata supplied by the sample provider rather than from assay-based typing. A freely available public database, intended as a resource for researchers studying the immune response to SARS-CoV-2, is where the repertoires were released. Nearly every sample came with metadata listing a de-identified subject ID, COVID-19 status, age in years and sex. Samples were obtained from the ongoing ImmuneRACE study (first 160 participants) and from about 1,300 subjects provided by 6 global collaborators. Broader findings and caveats from the paper: Clinical and demographic metadata were provided uncurated, with the amount varying by source and participant.

TCRbeta CDR3 regions were amplified from genomic DNA by means of the immunoSEQ Assay, a bias-controlled multiplex PCR. The published analysis was carried out like this. The number of nucleated cells in each sample was estimated by amplification of reference gene primers within the assay. Sequence reads were collapsed and filtered to measure the absolute abundance of every unique TCRbeta CDR3 rearrangement. For each sample, productive Simpson clonality was calculated as the square root of Simpson's diversity index across productive rearrangements. This immuneACCESS table, as held by TCRdb, lists in-frame sequences with V and J called but not all clones. Of the missing ones, under half trace to an unresolved V gene in checked studies; the others have no known cause. Clonal size and the V and J genes are those of that table, whereas D and trimming came from the DNA. Here the sample has some 27,000 clones; around 86% occur a single time. The ten largest clonotypes hold more than 7% of the sample.

On this clone itself: Its antigen remains unidentified. Per-base quality was not reported, and no clone a single base away is much larger than it.

Whole blood was collected in K2EDTA tubes by collaborating institutions according to the institutions' own protocols. Collaborator samples were shipped for TCRbeta analysis as frozen whole blood, isolated PBMCs, or DNA extracted from either sample type. Measured from the cysteine to the phenylalanine, the CDR3 is 17 residues long. The retained sequence is limited to the CDR3, 51 bases, with the frame set at the first base. Trimming leaves V shorter by 1 base and J shorter by 5 bases, with the junction holding 8 bases beyond the gene matches. The germline V gene specifies SGHVS as CDR1 and FQNEAQ as CDR2.

The receptor's source is a man in his fifties or sixties with active COVID-19. The sequence links TRBV7-8 to TRBJ2-5, and 12 junction bases match TRBD2. The source material was peripheral blood. In nucleotide form, the sequence is TGTGCCAGCAGCTTAGGGAGACTAGCGGGAGTATATGAGACCCAGTACTTC. Translated, this gives CASSLGRLAGVYETQYF.